The 21 T cell receptor beta chains below were found in one sample sequenced in a study of blood T cell repertoires in COVID-19. TCRdb's copy holds only in-frame clones and misses some; the assay was immunoSEQ multiplex PCR. The data show a few hundred thousand clones, just under 90% seen once. Sequenced: peripheral blood. Source of these receptors: a woman aged 25 to 39 with COVID-19, enrolled during active disease.

The chain recombines TRBV3-1 (or the pseudogene TRBV3-2) with TRBJ2-7; D unclear. The CDR3 covers 13 residues. Trimming took 4 bases from V and 0 from J, leaving 7 bases between them. CDR1 and CDR2 from the germline V gene are LGHDT and YNNKEL (reference sequence). The CDR3 sequence is CASSPLPSYEQYV. The CDR3 nucleotides are TGTGCCAGCAGCCCCCTCCCCTCCTACGAGCAGTACGTC.

This chain connects TRBV28 to TRBJ1-1; 8 nucleotides line up with TRBD1. The germline V gene encodes CDR1 MDHEN and CDR2 SYDVKM. After removal of 3 bases from V and 5 bases from J, the junction contained 8 bases not matched to a gene. This CDR3 has 15 residues. CDR3 protein: CASSFPGQVVTEAFF. The CDR3 region has the DNA TGTGCCAGCAGTTTTCCGGGACAGGTGGTTACTGAAGCTTTCTTT.

CDR3 in DNA: TGTGCCAGCAGCGTCGGACTAGCGGGGGGGCCTGTGGATGAGCAGTTCTTC. Protein product: CASSVGLAGGPVDEQFF. The gene calls are TRBV9 and TRBJ2-1; TRBD2 aligns across 15 bases. CDR1 and CDR2 from the germline V gene are SGDLS and YYNGEE. CDR3 length equals 17 residues. V gave up 2 bases and J gave up 8 bases; unmatched junction bases: 8.

The gene calls are TRBV30 and TRBJ2-2; tentatively, D is TRBD1 (5 bases). The CDR3 covers 13 residues. Trimming removed 1 base from V and 6 bases from J, with 9 bases in between. Germline CDR1 GTSNPN, CDR2 SVGIG (reference sequence). The CDR3 loop reads CAWSGQYSGELFF. CDR3 coding DNA: TGTGCCTGGAGTGGACAGTATTCCGGGGAGCTGTTTTTT. The whole variable domain, remainder taken from reference TRBV30 and TRBJ2-2, is SQTIHQWPATLVQPVGSPLSLECTVEGTSNPNLYWYRQAAGRGLQLLFYSVGIGQISSEVPQNLSASRPQDRQFILSSKKLLLSDSGFYLCAWSGQYSGELFFGEGSRLTVL.

The gene calls are TRBV3-1 (or the pseudogene TRBV3-2) and TRBJ2-1; 7 nucleotides match TRBD1. Germline CDR1 is LGHDT and CDR2 is YNNKEL (reference sequence). CDR3 size: 14 residues. J lost 7 bases, V lost 3 bases, and 6 bases had no gene match. The CDR3 bases are TGTGCCAGCAGCCAGCGACAGGGATTAAATGAGCAGTTCTTC. This gives the protein CASSQRQGLNEQFF.

The DNA for the CDR3 is TGTGCCAGCAGTGTGTTTCTAGCGGAAGGCACAGATACGCAGTATTTT. Translation: CASSVFLAEGTDTQYF. This rearrangement joins TRBV6-1 to TRBJ2-3; 7 positions agree with TRBD2. This CDR3 contains 16 residues. With 4 bases clipped from V and 1 base from J, the junction kept 8 bases outside the gene matches. Per the germline V gene, CDR1 is MNHNS and CDR2 is SASEGT.

This chain uses TRBV19 with TRBJ1-4; D ambiguous. Germline V gene data show CDR1 as LNHDA and CDR2 as SQIVND (reference sequence). The V and J ends lost 1 base and 7 bases respectively, with 7 bases between them. The CDR3 has 13 amino acids. Here the CDR3 DNA reads TGTGCCAGTAGTATAGCGGGAGGTGAAAAACTGTTTTTT. This codes for CASSIAGGEKLFF. Full variable domain (outside the CDR3, taken from reference TRBV19 and TRBJ1-4): DGGITQSPKYLFRKEGQNVTLSCEQNLNHDAMYWYRQDPGQGLRLIYYSQIVNDFQKGDIAEGYSVSREKKESFPLTVTSAQKNPTAFYLCASSIAGGEKLFFGSGTQLSVL.

V gene TRBV4-3 combines with J gene TRBJ2-7; a weak D match, TRBD2 (6 bases). From germline, CDR1 is LGHNA and CDR2 YSLEER. The CDR3 loop spans 14 amino acids. V gave up 0 bases and J gave up 4 bases, with 10 bases separating them. The CDR3 DNA is TGCGCCAGCAGCCAAGACAAACTAGCATACGAGCAGTACTTC. Protein sequence: CASSQDKLAYEQYF.

This sequence joins TRBV5-1 and TRBJ2-3, with a weak D call TRBD1 (5 bases). Germline values: CDR1 SGHRS, CDR2 YFSETQ. The germline V and J ends were trimmed by 0 bases and 4 bases, with 12 bases remaining between them. The CDR3 has 15 residues. CDR3 bases: TGCGCCAGCAGCTTGGCTCGCAGGGCGGCAGATACGCAGTATTTT. Amino acid sequence: CASSLARRAADTQYF.

This clone came up a few times. The chain carries TRBV2 and TRBJ1-6; D not certain. The V gene lost 4 bases and the J gene lost 7 bases, with 11 bases spanning the gap. Germline loops: CDR1 SNHLY, CDR2 FYNNEI. This CDR3 region has 14 residues. The chain's CDR3 is CASSGGVGNSPLHF. In DNA, the CDR3 is TGTGCCAGCAGTGGGGGAGTTGGGAATTCACCCCTCCACTTT.

This rearrangement joins TRBV6-5 to TRBJ2-3; D call uncertain. The CDR3 sequence is 11 residues long. V was cut by 6 bases and J by 4 bases, with 5 bases left in between. Germline CDR1 MNHEY, CDR2 SVGAGI. CDR3 sequence (DNA): TGTGCCAGCAGCCGGTCAGATACGCAGTATTTT. Translated: CASSRSDTQYF.

The genes are TRBV19 and TRBJ2-3; 7 positions agree with TRBD2. V shed 6 bases, J shed 0 bases, and the junction held 6 bases outside the gene matches. CDR1 is LNHDA, CDR2 SQIVND, per germline (reference sequence). This CDR3 comprises 15 residues. The CDR3 loop is CASSRGVPSTDTQYF. For the CDR3, the DNA is TGTGCCAGTAGCCGGGGGGTCCCTAGCACAGATACGCAGTATTTT.

As concerns this clone: The same CDR3 is also encoded by other DNA sequences in this sample. This chain joins TRBV5-4 and TRBJ1-2; no reliable D call. This CDR3 has 13 amino acids. V lost 2 bases, J lost 3 bases, and 8 bases lay in between. Germline V lookup: CDR1 SGHNT, CDR2 YYREEE (reference sequence). In DNA form, the CDR3 reads TGTGCCAGCAGCTTCGACGGGGACTATGGCTACACCTTC. Translation gives CASSFDGDYGYTF.

The gene calls are TRBV3-1 (or the pseudogene TRBV3-2) and TRBJ2-3, with D perhaps TRBD2 (7 bases). The CDR3 consists of 19 residues. Deletions cut 1 base from V and 0 bases from J, with 20 bases between. Germline loops: CDR1 LGHDT, CDR2 YNNKEL (reference sequence). CDR3 nucleotides: TGTGCCAGCAGCCAAGCCGATACCCCTCGGGGGGCCAGCACAGATACGCAGTATTTT. This translates into CASSQADTPRGASTDTQYF.

The rearrangement joins TRBV6-5 to TRBJ1-1, with 9 bases fitting TRBD1. The CDR3 spans 14 residues. The V gene end was trimmed by 4 bases and the J gene end by 5 bases; junction bases not matched to a gene: 5. The germline CDR1 and CDR2 sequences are MNHEY and SVGAGI. CDR3 protein: CASSFRDRVTEAFF. The DNA for the CDR3 is TGTGCCAGCAGTTTCCGGGACAGGGTTACTGAAGCTTTCTTT.

The chain employs TRBV25-1 and TRBJ1-2, with TRBD1 as a possible D gene (6 bases). This CDR3 spans 13 amino acids. V lost 4 bases and J lost 7, with 13 bases in between. Looked up from germline, CDR1 is MGHDK and CDR2 is SYGVNS. CDR3 sequence (DNA): TGTGCCAGCAGTGTGGACAGTGTGGGTGGCTACACCTTC. Its protein product is CASSVDSVGGYTF.

The DNA of the CDR3 is TGCAGCGTTGTAGGGGATCGGAGAACTGAAGCTTTCTTT. Its translation is CSVVGDRRTEAFF. The chain joins TRBV29-1 to TRBJ1-1, with D tentatively TRBD1 (5 bases). Looked up from germline, CDR1 is SQVTM and CDR2 is ANQGSEA. CDR3 length: 13 residues. V was clipped by 4 bases and J by 5 bases, with 14 bases between them. The entire variable domain, with the rest obtained from reference TRBV29-1 and TRBJ1-1, is as follows: SAVISQKPSRDICQRGTSLTIQCQVDSQVTMMFWYRQQPGQSLTLIATANQGSEATYESGFVIDKFPISRPNLTFSTLTVSNMSPEDSSIYLCSVVGDRRTEAFFGQGTRLTVV.

J is TRBJ1-6 and V is TRBV5-1; 9 positions match TRBD1. V trimming: 8 bases; J trimming: 6 bases; junction bases outside the gene matches: 9. The germline V gene encodes CDR1 SGHRS and CDR2 YFSETQ. The CDR3 has 15 amino acids. The CDR3 region has the DNA TGCGCCAGTAGACCGGGACAGGGAGCTAATTCACCCCTCCACTTT. As protein: CASRPGQGANSPLHF.

The genes are TRBV5-1 and TRBJ1-5; perhaps TRBD1 as D (5 bases). Trimming shortened V by 4 bases and J by 5 bases, and 10 bases separated the two germline ends. This CDR3 is 13 amino acids long. From germline, CDR1 is SGHRS and CDR2 YFSETQ. The CDR3 loop is CASSRGGDQPQHF. DNA of the CDR3: TGCGCCAGCAGCCGGGGGGGAGATCAGCCCCAGCATTTT.

This rearrangement joins TRBV7-2 to TRBJ1-6; maybe TRBD1 (6 bases). V was pared by 5 bases and J by 10 bases, with 15 bases between. CDR1 and CDR2 from the germline V gene are SGHTA and FQGNSA. CDR3 size: 14 residues. This CDR3 reads CASSPRGGESPLHF. The CDR3 DNA reads as TGTGCCAGCAGCCCCCGAGGGGGGGAATCACCCCTCCACTTT.

This chain links TRBV14 with TRBJ1-4; 8 nucleotides align to TRBD1. V trimming: 0 bases; J trimming: 5 bases; junction bases outside the gene matches: 5. The CDR3 is 16 residues long. The germline CDR1 and CDR2 sequences are SGHDN and FVKESK. CDR3 sequence (DNA): TGTGCCAGCAGCCAAGACGAGCGGACAGGGAATGAAAAACTGTTTTTT. Its protein product is CASSQDERTGNEKLFF. Full variable domain (remainder filled in from reference TRBV14 and TRBJ1-4): EAGVTQFPSHSVIEKGQTVTLRCDPISGHDNLYWYRRVMGKEIKFLLHFVKESKQDESGMPNNRFLAERTGGTYSTLKVQPAELEDSGVYFCASSQDERTGNEKLFFGSGTQLSVL.